This entry is about one T cell receptor (beta chain). Its antigen is not known. The data belong to a study of cytomegalovirus exposure and HLA in healthy donors. Overall study results and limits: Likely technical artifact: a cluster of highly shared sequence variants. Beyond CMV serostatus, there was no information to go on about immune exposure.

The PCR employed 60 Vbeta primers together with 13 Jbeta primers. Only in-frame clones appear in the TCRdb table, and some are missing; sequencing was by immunoSEQ multiplex PCR. The listing contains 150,000 or so clones. The receptor's source is a man aged 25-45 years in good health and CMV-seronegative. The sequencing sample was made of PBMCs.

In DNA, the CDR3 is TGCAGCGTTGTTGGGGGCCCCTACGAGCAGTACTTC. It specifies CSVVGGPYEQYF. The chain uses TRBV29-1 and TRBJ2-7, with a weak D call TRBD1 (6 bases). This CDR3 is 12 amino acids long. Germline CDR1 and CDR2: SQVTM and ANQGSEA. Trimming pared 4 bases from V and 2 bases from J, leaving 9 bases between.